This is a list of T cell receptor beta chains from one sample in a study of blood T cell repertoires in COVID-19. Only in-frame clones appear in the TCRdb table, and some are missing; sequencing was by immunoSEQ multiplex PCR. This table has more than 95,000 clones, more than 80% appearing once. The sample was peripheral blood. These receptors all stem from a man in his 60s with acute or convalescent COVID-19. CDR3s include the opening cysteine and the closing phenylalanine or tryptophan. Fields, in order: J gene, CDR3 length, V gene, D gene, CDR3 DNA, CDR3 protein. A D gene is named only where the DNA matches it firmly.

j_gene: TRBJ1-6
len: 13
v_gene: TRBV10-1
d_gene: .
CDR3nt: TGCGCCAGTCGGGGAGGGGATAATTCACCCCTCCACTTT
CDR3aa: CASRGGDNSPLHF

j_gene: TRBJ1-1
len: 14
v_gene: TRBV6-2/TRBV6-3
d_gene: TRBD1
CDR3nt: TGTGCCAGCAGTATACAGGGGGCCCTCACTGAAGCTTTCTTT
CDR3aa: CASSIQGALTEAFF

j_gene: TRBJ2-7
len: 14
v_gene: TRBV5-1
d_gene: TRBD1
CDR3nt: TGCGCCAGCAGCGAAACCGGGACAGGGGACGAGCAGTACTTC
CDR3aa: CASSETGTGDEQYF

j_gene: TRBJ2-1
len: 13
v_gene: TRBV18
d_gene: .
CDR3nt: TGTGCCAGCTCACCACCGTCAAGCGATGAGCAGTTCTTC
CDR3aa: CASSPPSSDEQFF

j_gene: TRBJ1-4
len: 14
v_gene: TRBV7-9
d_gene: .
CDR3nt: TGTGCCAGCAGCTTTTACCAGGGGAATGAAAAACTGTTTTTT
CDR3aa: CASSFYQGNEKLFF

j_gene: TRBJ1-3
len: 13
v_gene: TRBV29-1
d_gene: .
CDR3nt: TGCAGCGTAGCACCTTTCTCTGGAAACACCATATATTTT
CDR3aa: CSVAPFSGNTIYF

j_gene: TRBJ2-5
len: 14
v_gene: TRBV19
d_gene: .
CDR3nt: TGTGCCAGTAGTATATCCGGGAGTGGTGAGACCCAGTACTTC
CDR3aa: CASSISGSGETQYF

j_gene: TRBJ2-1
len: 15
v_gene: TRBV2
d_gene: TRBD2
CDR3nt: TGTGCCAGCAGCCGTCGACTAGCGGAATACAATGAGCAGTTCTTC
CDR3aa: CASSRRLAEYNEQFF

j_gene: TRBJ2-6
len: 15
v_gene: TRBV9
d_gene: .
CDR3nt: TGTGCCAGCAGCGTAGCCTTCTCTGGGGCCAACGTCCTGACTTTC
CDR3aa: CASSVAFSGANVLTF

j_gene: TRBJ2-3
len: 13
v_gene: TRBV6-5
d_gene: TRBD2
CDR3nt: TGTGCCGTACTACTAGCGGGCACAGATACGCAGTATTTT
CDR3aa: CAVLLAGTDTQYF

j_gene: TRBJ2-5
len: 14
v_gene: TRBV3-1/TRBV3-2
d_gene: TRBD1
CDR3nt: TGTGCCAGCAGGGGCACCAGGGGGCGAGAGACCCAGTACTTC
CDR3aa: CASRGTRGRETQYF

j_gene: TRBJ1-4
len: 19
v_gene: TRBV15
d_gene: .
CDR3nt: TGTGCCACCAGCAGAGATCCCCGAAGGGGGATGGGGGCTAATGAAAAACTGTTTTTT
CDR3aa: CATSRDPRRGMGANEKLFF

j_gene: TRBJ2-1
len: 16
v_gene: TRBV6-1
d_gene: TRBD2
CDR3nt: TGTGCCAGCAGTGGACCGGGACTAGCGGGAGTGCGGGAGCAGTTCTTC
CDR3aa: CASSGPGLAGVREQFF

j_gene: TRBJ2-2
len: 15
v_gene: TRBV27
d_gene: TRBD2
CDR3nt: TGTGCCAGCAGTTTTCGGGATAGCGGGACTGGGGAGCTGTTTTTT
CDR3aa: CASSFRDSGTGELFF

j_gene: TRBJ2-5
len: 16
v_gene: TRBV5-6
d_gene: TRBD2
CDR3nt: TGTGCCAGCAGCCCTACGGGACTAGCGGGAAGAGAGACCCAGTACTTC
CDR3aa: CASSPTGLAGRETQYF